The TCR beta chain described here comes from a study of T-cell memory formation after mild COVID-19. Turning to this clonotype: The antigen is not known.

General study findings and limits: Some SARS-CoV-2-responding clones were already detected in memory before infection.

Using its own MiXCR run on the 5' RACE reads, TCRdb lists one record per CDR3 protein. Here the sample spans 450,000 to 650,000 distinct CDR3 sequences, 20% being singletons. The CDR3 covers 13 residues. Per germline, CDR1 LGHNT and CDR2 FRNRAP. V was pared by 6 bases and J by 10 bases, with 8 bases of the junction left unmatched. The gene calls are TRBV12-5 and TRBJ2-1; 8 bases align to TRBD2. The specimen sequenced was PBMCs or a T cell subset sorted from them (not recorded which). The source is an adult woman who had mild COVID-19 (a few samples of this study predate the infection). Cell type and time point are not known. CDR3 amino acids: CASGEAGVGEQFF. The CDR3 DNA reads as TGTGCTAGTGGAGAAGCGGGAGTCGGCGAGCAGTTCTTC.